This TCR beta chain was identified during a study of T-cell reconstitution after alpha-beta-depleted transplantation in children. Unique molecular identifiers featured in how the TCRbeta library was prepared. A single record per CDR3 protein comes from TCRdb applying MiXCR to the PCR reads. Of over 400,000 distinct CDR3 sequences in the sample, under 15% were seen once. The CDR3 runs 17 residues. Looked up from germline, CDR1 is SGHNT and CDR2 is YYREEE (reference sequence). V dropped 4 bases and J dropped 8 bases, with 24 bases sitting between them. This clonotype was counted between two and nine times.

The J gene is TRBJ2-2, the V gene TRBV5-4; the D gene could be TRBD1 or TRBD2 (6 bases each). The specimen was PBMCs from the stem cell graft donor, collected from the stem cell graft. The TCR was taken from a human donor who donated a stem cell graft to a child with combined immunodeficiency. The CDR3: CASSLTSVGGAGGELFF. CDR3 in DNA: TGTGCCAGCAGCCTTACCAGCGTGGGGGGCGCTGGTGGGGAGCTGTTTTTT.